The clone carrying this TCR beta chain was detected only a few times. Antigen unknown. The data are from a study of vaccination and CD4 T cells after COVID-19. Study outcomes and limitations: Looking at convalescent patients, a median around 89% of reactive clones were present only post-vaccination. Spike mono-reactive clones accounted for 304 of the 307 vaccine-specific clones found in convalescent patients.

Regarding treatment: approximately 10-day PBMC culture with coronavirus spike peptide pools or control peptides (ViraFEST assay). Culture conditions combined about 2 million PBMCs per well with 7.5 to 10 IU/ml IL-2 and roughly 10 ug/ml peptide pools. Negative-selection isolation of CD4+ T cells was performed after approximately nine days of culture. Sequencing of the DNA from cultured CD4+ T cells was carried out with the Oncomine TCR Beta short-read assay. TCRdb itself ran the PCR reads through MiXCR, one entry per CDR3 protein. The sample lists around 9,300 distinct CDR3 sequences, about two fifths seen once, with about a sixth in the top ten. The germline V and J ends were trimmed by 0 bases and 11 bases, with 16 bases remaining between them. The germline V gene encodes CDR1 MNHEY and CDR2 SVGAGI. This CDR3 is built from 14 residues.

This receptor was taken from a human donor who had recovered from COVID-19. This chain connects TRBV6-5 to TRBJ1-1; D is undetermined. Material for sequencing was CD4+ T cells from blood, cultured in vitro. This chain's CDR3 is CASSYSGRDGTAFF. CDR3 bases: TGTGCCAGCAGTTACTCAGGCCGGGATGGTACGGCTTTCTTT.